These T cell receptor beta chains were read from a single sample in a study of blood T cell repertoires in COVID-19. Only in-frame clones appear in the TCRdb table, and some are missing; sequencing was by immunoSEQ multiplex PCR. The table records fewer than 250,000 clones, roughly 85% of them present only once. Sample: PBMCs or T cells enriched from blood (not recorded which). The origin of the receptors is a woman in her thirties or forties with acute COVID-19. CDR3s include the opening cysteine and the closing phenylalanine or tryptophan. D genes are given only for firm matches. The size field is filled for only some rows; it gives once, few, many or a size class.

>TRBV29-1|NA|TRBJ2-7|TRBD1
CSVEAGTVDEQYF
TGCAGCGTTGAAGCGGGGACAGTGGACGAGCAGTACTTC
>TRBV7-2|NA|TRBJ2-3|NA
CASRGGGLVADTQYF
TGTGCCAGCCGAGGGGGGGGGCTGGTGGCAGATACGCAGTATTTT
>TRBV10-1|NA|TRBJ2-2|NA
CASSESGNTGELFF
TGCGCCAGCAGTGAATCAGGGAACACCGGGGAGCTGTTTTTT
>TRBV6-5|NA|TRBJ2-5|TRBD1
CASSRTGKETQYF
TGTGCCAGCAGTAGGACAGGGAAAGAGACCCAGTACTTC
>TRBV28|few|TRBJ1-5|NA
CATTPPYGVVQPQHF
TGTGCCACTACACCCCCTTACGGGGTCGTGCAGCCCCAGCATTTT
>TRBV2|NA|TRBJ2-4|NA
CASSTQGRKNIQYF
TGTGCCAGCAGTACACAGGGACGCAAAAACATTCAGTACTTC
>TRBV28|NA|TRBJ2-5|NA
CASSFRTVYQETQYF
TGTGCCAGCAGTTTTAGGACAGTTTACCAAGAGACCCAGTACTTC
>TRBV11-2|NA|TRBJ1-3|TRBD1
CASSFVVGQTGNTIYF
TGTGCCAGCAGCTTCGTTGTGGGACAGACTGGAAACACCATATATTTT
>TRBV13|NA|TRBJ1-1|NA
CASSLWSYGRPNTEAFF
TGTGCCAGCAGCTTATGGTCTTATGGGCGCCCGAACACTGAAGCTTTCTTT
>TRBV28|NA|TRBJ2-7|NA
CASSLVGTGLDEQYF
TGTGCCAGCAGTTTAGTTGGAACGGGATTGGACGAGCAGTACTTC
>TRBV10-3|NA|TRBJ2-1|TRBD2
CAISESNLAGVYNEQFF
TGTGCCATCAGTGAGTCGAACCTAGCGGGAGTCTACAATGAGCAGTTCTTC
>TRBV18|NA|TRBJ1-5|NA
CASSPGQAGGNQPQHF
TGTGCCAGCTCACCGGGCCAGGCCGGGGGCAATCAGCCCCAGCATTTT
>TRBV27|NA|TRBJ2-2|NA
CASSPGSTGELFF
TGTGCCAGCAGTCCCGGGAGTACCGGGGAGCTGTTTTTT
>TRBV19|NA|TRBJ1-1|TRBD1
CASRARGQITEAFF
TGTGCCAGTAGAGCAAGGGGGCAGATCACTGAAGCTTTCTTT
>TRBV18|NA|TRBJ1-1|NA
CASSPKGQGGAFF
TGTGCCAGCTCACCTAAAGGGCAGGGTGGAGCTTTCTTT
>TRBV29-1|once|TRBJ2-7|TRBD2
CSVGVRTSFTEQYF
TGCAGCGTGGGAGTAAGGACTAGCTTTACCGAGCAGTACTTC
>TRBV9|once|TRBJ2-5|TRBD1
CASSVMGDREETQYF
TGTGCCAGCAGCGTAATGGGTGACAGGGAAGAGACCCAGTACTTC
>TRBV5-1|NA|TRBJ2-3|TRBD2
CASRLADVSDTQYF
TGCGCCAGCAGACTAGCGGATGTTTCAGATACGCAGTATTTT
>TRBV11-2|NA|TRBJ2-2|TRBD2
CASSSQKLSGRLTGELFF
TGTGCCAGCAGCTCCCAAAAGTTAAGCGGGAGGTTAACCGGGGAGCTGTTTTTT
>TRBV3-1/TRBV3-2|NA|TRBJ2-1|TRBD2
CASSPSGGYNEQFF
TGTGCCAGCAGCCCTAGCGGGGGCTACAATGAGCAGTTCTTC
>TRBV7-2|NA|TRBJ2-7|NA
CASTYPGGYEQYF
TGTGCCAGCACCTACCCCGGGGGTTACGAGCAGTACTTC
>TRBV6-8|NA|TRBJ2-7|NA
CASSRPGYEQYF
TGTGCCAGCAGCCGCCCAGGGTACGAGCAGTACTTC
>TRBV4-1|NA|TRBJ2-5|NA
CASSTLPGGQETQYF
TGCGCCAGCTCAACTCTTCCAGGCGGGCAAGAGACCCAGTACTTC
>TRBV14|NA|TRBJ2-5|NA
CASSRLRGQQETQYF
TGTGCCAGCAGCCGGTTGAGAGGCCAACAAGAGACCCAGTACTTC
>TRBV3-1/TRBV3-2|NA|TRBJ1-1|TRBD1
CASRDRGALTEAFF
TGTGCCAGCAGGGACAGGGGGGCTTTAACTGAAGCTTTCTTT
>TRBV4-1|NA|TRBJ2-5|NA
CASSQEGRGETQYF
TGCGCCAGCAGCCAAGAGGGCCGCGGGGAGACCCAGTACTTC
>TRBV4-1|few|TRBJ1-5|TRBD1
CASSQVFDRGEPQHF
TGCGCCAGCAGCCAAGTTTTTGACAGGGGGGAGCCCCAGCATTTT
>TRBV28|NA|TRBJ2-1|NA
CASSLLASMVGQFF
TGTGCCAGCAGTTTGCTAGCGTCTATGGTGGGACAGTTCTTC
>TRBV27|few|TRBJ2-7|TRBD2
CASSVRGTSGSPSEQYF
TGTGCCAGCAGCGTACGGGGAACTAGCGGGAGCCCTAGCGAGCAGTACTTC
>TRBV5-6|NA|TRBJ2-4|NA
CASSFSRDIQYF
TGTGCCAGCAGCTTCAGCCGGGACATTCAGTACTTC
>TRBV2|few|TRBJ2-7|TRBD1
CASQDRGMYEQYF
TGTGCCAGCCAGGACAGGGGTATGTACGAGCAGTACTTC
>TRBV28|NA|TRBJ2-7|NA
CASSLPIAPGEQYF
TGTGCCAGCAGCCTACCGATCGCCCCCGGCGAGCAGTACTTC
>TRBV20-1|once|TRBJ2-1|TRBD2
CSASDYILLAGGRGNEQFF
TGCAGTGCTAGTGACTATATACTACTAGCGGGAGGGCGGGGAAATGAGCAGTTCTTC
>TRBV6-4|NA|TRBJ1-2|NA
CASSVSCPGGYTF
TGTGCCAGCAGTGTGTCCTGCCCCGGGGGCTACACCTTC
>TRBV27|NA|TRBJ2-7|TRBD1
CASSRDRPSRGSYEQYF
TGTGCCAGCAGCCGGGACAGACCCTCGAGGGGTTCCTACGAGCAGTACTTC
>TRBV4-3|NA|TRBJ2-1|TRBD2
CASSQERGLAGGNEQFF
TGCGCCAGCAGCCAAGAAAGGGGACTAGCGGGAGGCAATGAGCAGTTCTTC
>TRBV3-1/TRBV3-2|few|TRBJ2-5|TRBD2
CASSQEGTSGSEETQYF
TGTGCCAGCAGCCAAGAGGGAACTAGCGGGAGTGAGGAGACCCAGTACTTC
>TRBV28|NA|TRBJ2-5|TRBD2
CASSLTSGGAIETQYF
TGTGCCAGCAGTCTGACTAGCGGAGGGGCTATAGAGACCCAGTACTTC
>TRBV5-4|NA|TRBJ2-7|TRBD2
CASSVLAGAMYEQYF
TGTGCCAGCAGCGTACTAGCGGGAGCTATGTACGAGCAGTACTTC
>TRBV28|NA|TRBJ2-7|TRBD2
CASSLASGSVYEQYF
TGTGCCAGCAGTTTGGCTAGCGGGAGCGTCTACGAGCAGTACTTC
>TRBV12-3/TRBV12-4|NA|TRBJ1-2|TRBD1
CASSFTGDGYTF
TGTGCCAGCAGTTTCACAGGGGATGGCTACACCTTC
>TRBV28|NA|TRBJ1-6|NA
CASSFEGPYSPLHF
TGTGCCAGCAGTTTTGAGGGCCCATATTCACCCCTCCACTTT
>TRBV28|once|TRBJ2-7|TRBD1
CASDPPGDRDRANEQYF
TGTGCCAGCGACCCCCCGGGAGACCGGGACAGGGCAAACGAGCAGTACTTC
>TRBV7-9|once|TRBJ2-2|TRBD2
CASSVAGGTANAGELFF
TGTGCCAGCAGCGTAGCGGGAGGGACGGCGAACGCCGGGGAGCTGTTTTTT
>TRBV28|few|TRBJ2-3|TRBD2
CASSLRESWGDTQYF
TGTGCCAGCAGTTTGCGGGAGAGCTGGGGAGATACGCAGTATTTT